This T cell receptor (beta chain) was observed in a study of patients and donors after allogeneic stem cell transplantation. TCRdb called the RT-PCR reads again in MiXCR, with one record for every CDR3 protein. The table records about 110,000 distinct CDR3 sequences, 35% of them present only once. This clonotype appeared once. Trimming took off 6 bases at V and 7 bases at J, with 18 bases between the two ends. Germline CDR1 reads LGHNA; CDR2 reads YNFKEQ. CDR3 length: 14 residues. Specimen: blood, either unsorted or a sorted T cell fraction (not recorded which). The chain combines TRBV4-2 with TRBJ2-5; the D gene could be TRBD1 or TRBD2 (5 bases each). The sequence was collected from a human donor who was either an allogeneic HSCT recipient or a stem cell or donor lymphocyte infusion donor (not recorded which). It is not recorded whose cells these are; they may come from a transplant donor. This chain's CDR3 is CASSLDSGGGTQYF. CDR3 bases: TGTGCCAGCAGTCTTGACAGCGGTGGCGGGACCCAGTACTTC.